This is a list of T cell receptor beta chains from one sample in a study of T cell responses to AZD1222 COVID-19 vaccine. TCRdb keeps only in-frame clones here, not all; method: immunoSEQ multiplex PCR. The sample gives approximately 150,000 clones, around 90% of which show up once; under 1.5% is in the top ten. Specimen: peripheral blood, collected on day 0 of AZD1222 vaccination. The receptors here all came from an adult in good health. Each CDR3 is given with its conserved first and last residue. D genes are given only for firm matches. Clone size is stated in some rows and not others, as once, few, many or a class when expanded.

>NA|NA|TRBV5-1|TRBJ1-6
CASSLTDTPNSPLHF
TGCGCCAGCAGCTTGACAGACACACCCAATTCACCCCTCCACTTT
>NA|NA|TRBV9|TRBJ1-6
CASSVAPRGWPPLHF
TGTGCCAGCAGCGTAGCACCGAGGGGATGGCCACCCCTCCACTTT
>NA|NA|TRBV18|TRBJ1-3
CASSPQVGNTIYF
TGTGCCAGCTCACCACAAGTTGGAAACACCATATATTTT
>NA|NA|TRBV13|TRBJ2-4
CASSSPQGMAKNIQYF
TGTGCCAGCAGCTCGCCGCAGGGCATGGCCAAAAACATTCAGTACTTC
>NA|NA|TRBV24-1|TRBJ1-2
CATSDPNEGYTF
TGTGCCACCAGTGATCCTAACGAGGGCTACACCTTC
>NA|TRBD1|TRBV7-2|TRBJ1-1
CASSPDRGDTEAFF
TGTGCCAGCAGCCCCGACAGGGGGGACACTGAAGCTTTCTTT
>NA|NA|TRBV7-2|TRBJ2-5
CASSLGLGAQETQYF
TGTGCCAGCAGCTTGGGGTTAGGGGCCCAAGAGACCCAGTACTTC
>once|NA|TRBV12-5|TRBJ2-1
CASGPALGYEQFF
TGTGCTAGTGGACCCGCCCTAGGGTATGAGCAGTTCTTC
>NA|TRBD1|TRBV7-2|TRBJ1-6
CASRPDRGRGPLHF
TGTGCCAGCAGGCCCGACAGGGGGCGGGGACCCCTCCACTTT
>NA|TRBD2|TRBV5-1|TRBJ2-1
CASSPLGGLAGGEEQFF
TGCGCCAGCAGCCCACTCGGGGGACTAGCGGGAGGGGAGGAGCAGTTCTTC
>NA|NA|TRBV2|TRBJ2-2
CASRPRRGPTNTGELFF
TGTGCCAGCAGGCCCAGGAGGGGCCCCACAAACACCGGGGAGCTGTTTTTT
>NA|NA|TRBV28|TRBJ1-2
CASSLPGAANYGYTF
TGTGCCAGCAGTTTGCCCGGGGCGGCGAACTATGGCTACACCTTC
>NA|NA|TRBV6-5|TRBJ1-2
CASRTGSYGYTF
TGTGCCAGCAGAACCGGGAGCTATGGCTACACCTTC
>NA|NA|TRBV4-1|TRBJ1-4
CASSQDGSATNEKLFF
TGCGCCAGCAGCCAAGATGGTAGTGCAACTAATGAAAAACTGTTTTTT
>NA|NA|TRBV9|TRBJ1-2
CASSVDDQHYGYTF
TGTGCCAGCAGCGTAGATGATCAACACTATGGCTACACCTTC
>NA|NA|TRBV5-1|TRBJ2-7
CASSFAVGYEQYF
TGCGCCAGCAGCTTTGCTGTGGGCTACGAGCAGTACTTC
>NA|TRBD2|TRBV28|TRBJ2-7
CASSPPSGDRLSEQYF
TGTGCCAGCAGTCCCCCTAGCGGGGACCGCTTAAGCGAGCAGTACTTC
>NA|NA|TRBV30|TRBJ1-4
CAWSEQISGKEKLFF
TGTGCCTGGAGTGAACAGATCAGCGGGAAAGAAAAACTGTTTTTT
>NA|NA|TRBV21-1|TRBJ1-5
CASKEARTAPNQPQHF
TGTGCCAGCAAGGAGGCGAGGACAGCTCCTAATCAGCCCCAGCATTTT
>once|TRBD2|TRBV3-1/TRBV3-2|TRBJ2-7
CASSQESTGTRYF
TGTGCCAGCAGCCAAGAAAGTACAGGGACTAGGTACTTC
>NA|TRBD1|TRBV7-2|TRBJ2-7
CASSPRTGNDGEQYF
TGTGCCAGCAGCCCCCGGACAGGGAATGACGGCGAGCAGTACTTC
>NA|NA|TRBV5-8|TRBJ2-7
CASSDSLGAYEQYF
TGTGCCAGCAGCGACAGTCTAGGGGCCTACGAGCAGTACTTC
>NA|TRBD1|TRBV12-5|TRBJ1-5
CASVPGQEWDNQPQHF
TGTGCTAGTGTTCCAGGACAGGAGTGGGACAATCAGCCCCAGCATTTT
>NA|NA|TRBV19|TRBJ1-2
CASKDRLFNYGYTF
TGTGCCAGTAAAGACCGATTATTTAACTATGGCTACACCTTC
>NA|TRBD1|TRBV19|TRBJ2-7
CASRGQGLSEQYF
TGTGCCAGTAGGGGACAGGGCTTGAGCGAGCAGTACTTC
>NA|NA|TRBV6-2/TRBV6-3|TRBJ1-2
CASSYSNSYGYTF
TGTGCCAGCAGTTACTCGAACAGCTATGGCTACACCTTC
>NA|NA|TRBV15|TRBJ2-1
CATSPRGYNEQFF
TGTGCCACCAGCCCCCGAGGATACAATGAGCAGTTCTTC
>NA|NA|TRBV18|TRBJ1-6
CASSPSTGNNSPLHF
TGTGCCAGCTCACCCTCAACAGGGAATAATTCACCCCTCCACTTT
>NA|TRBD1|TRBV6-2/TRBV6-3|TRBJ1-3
CASSLPGTEFSSGNTIYF
TGTGCCAGCAGTCTCCCCGGGACAGAGTTTTCTTCTGGAAACACCATATATTTT
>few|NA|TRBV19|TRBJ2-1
CASSIQTFSSYNEQFF
TGTGCCAGTAGTATTCAAACTTTTAGCTCCTACAATGAGCAGTTCTTC
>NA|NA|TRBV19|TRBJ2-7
CASADPPVTYEQYF
TGTGCCAGTGCTGACCCCCCAGTGACCTACGAGCAGTACTTC
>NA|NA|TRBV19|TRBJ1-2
CASTTVNYGYTF
TGTGCCAGTACGACAGTGAACTATGGCTACACCTTC
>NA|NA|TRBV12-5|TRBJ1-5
CASAIQGAGNQPQHF
TGTGCTAGTGCTATACAGGGAGCCGGCAATCAGCCCCAGCATTTT
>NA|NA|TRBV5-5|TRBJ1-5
CASSLLAGRWQPQHF
TGTGCCAGCAGCTTGCTTGCGGGGCGGTGGCAGCCCCAGCATTTT